This entry lists 27 T cell receptor beta chains sequenced from one sample in a study of cytomegalovirus exposure and HLA in healthy donors. Method: immunoSEQ multiplex PCR; TCRdb's copy keeps in-frame clones and lacks some. The sample lists 82,000 or so clones, 90% to 95% occurring once. Source material: PBMCs. The receptor set was obtained from a woman under 30 in good health and CMV-seronegative.

This sequence joins TRBV29-1 and TRBJ2-1; TRBD2 aligns across 11 bases. V was clipped by 4 bases and J by 13 bases; unmatched bases: 3. This CDR3 is built from 11 residues. Germline V CDR1 and CDR2: SQVTM, ANQGSEA. CDR3 amino acids: CSVALAGGQFF. CDR3 in DNA: TGCAGCGTTGCTCTAGCGGGGGGCCAGTTCTTC.

The rearrangement joins TRBV23-1 to TRBJ2-1, with a weak D call TRBD1 (5 bases). TRBV23-1 falls under the ORF class, with uncertain function. V dropped 5 bases and J dropped 2 bases, with 13 bases sitting between them. This CDR3 has 15 amino acids. The CDR3 nucleotides are TGCGCCAGCAGTGCCCTGGGGCGGACCTACAATGAGCAGTTCTTC. Its translation: CASSALGRTYNEQFF.

V and J are TRBV7-2 and TRBJ1-6, with D possibly TRBD1 on 5 matching bases. This CDR3 is built from 14 residues. Germline-derived CDR1 and CDR2 are SGHTA and FQGNSA. The V end lost 6 bases, the J end lost 7 bases, and 13 bases lay between the germline ends. The CDR3 protein is CASRSDGGNSPLHF. In nucleotides, the CDR3 is TGTGCCAGCAGGTCGGACGGGGGAAATTCACCCCTCCACTTT.

CDR3 protein: CATWAPPREAFF. In DNA, the CDR3 is TGTGCCACATGGGCCCCTCCTCGGGAAGCTTTCTTT. The V call is TRBV7-9, the J call TRBJ1-1, with unresolved D. Germline CDR1 SEHNR, CDR2 FQNEAQ (reference sequence). CDR3 length: 12 amino acids. Trimming took 10 bases from V and 8 from J, leaving 17 bases between them.

The count of this clone is one. V is TRBV5-1 and J is TRBJ1-1; D uncertain. There are 14 residues in the CDR3. Germline V gene data show CDR1 as SGHRS and CDR2 as YFSETQ. The V and J ends lost 0 bases and 1 base respectively, with 7 bases between them. CDR3 sequence (DNA): TGCGCCAGCAGCTTGGTACTTCGGAACACTGAAGCTTTCTTT. Encoded protein: CASSLVLRNTEAFF. Combining the CDR3 with reference TRBV5-1 and TRBJ1-1 gives the whole variable domain KAGVTQTPRYLIKTRGQQVTLSCSPISGHRSVSWYQQTPGQGLQFLFEYFSETQRNKGNFPGRFSGRQFSNSRSEMNVSTLELGDSALYLCASSLVLRNTEAFFGQGTRLTVV.

The chain combines TRBV27 with TRBJ2-1, with 7 nucleotides matching TRBD1. Germline V gene lookup returns CDR1 MNHEY and CDR2 SMNVEV (reference sequence). V was clipped by 2 bases and J by 7 bases; unmatched bases: 5. This CDR3 region has 14 residues. DNA of the CDR3: TGTGCCAGCAGTTTACCCGACAGGGCGAATGAGCAGTTCTTC. Protein: CASSLPDRANEQFF.

The genes are TRBV9 and TRBJ2-7, with 9 positions matching TRBD2. After removal of 0 bases from V and 4 bases from J, the junction contained 8 bases not matched to a gene. Germline loops: CDR1 SGDLS, CDR2 YYNGEE. This CDR3 comprises 16 residues. CDR3 DNA: TGTGCCAGCAGCGTAGAAGGGGGCGGGGGGGATTACGAGCAGTACTTC. This gives the protein CASSVEGGGGDYEQYF.

The rearrangement uses TRBV2 and TRBJ1-4; D is unresolved. Trimming cost V 7 bases and J 5 bases, with 20 bases left between them. Germline loops: CDR1 SNHLY, CDR2 FYNNEI. The CDR3 contains 16 residues. The CDR3 DNA reads TGTGCCAGCAAGAGGCATCTGTTAGGTTCCAATGAAAAACTGTTTTTT. Encoded protein: CASKRHLLGSNEKLFF.

The chain links TRBV7-6 to TRBJ2-1, with 9 bases lining up with TRBD2. Trimming took 3 bases from V and 5 from J; bases not matched to a gene: 11. The CDR3 has 17 amino acids. Germline CDR1 SGHVS, CDR2 FNYEAQ. CDR3 DNA: TGTGCCAGCAGCTTGATGGTACTAGCGGGCGGAGACAATGAGCAGTTCTTC. The encoded protein is CASSLMVLAGGDNEQFF.

The chain carries TRBV4-3 and TRBJ2-1; D might be TRBD1 (6 bases). Trimming cost V 5 bases and J 4 bases, with 21 bases left between them. Germline V gene sequence: CDR1 LGHNA, CDR2 YSLEER. CDR3 length: 17 residues. In DNA, the CDR3 is TGCGCCAGCAGCTCACGCACCTCCGGGACACCTTACAATGAGCAGTTCTTC. Protein sequence: CASSSRTSGTPYNEQFF.

This rearrangement joins TRBV28 to TRBJ2-7; TRBD2 agrees at 7 bases. CDR3 length equals 15 residues. Trimming removed 8 bases from V and 9 bases from J; junction bases left unmatched: 19. The germline V gene has CDR1 MDHEN and CDR2 SYDVKM. CDR3 sequence reads: CASSMGGANGAGQYF. CDR3 coding DNA: TGTGCCAGCTCCATGGGAGGGGCTAATGGGGCGGGGCAGTACTTC. The full variable domain, its missing parts supplied by reference TRBV28 and TRBJ2-7, is DVKVTQSSRYLVKRTGEKVFLECVQDMDHENMFWYRQDPGLGLRLIYFSYDVKMKEKGDIPEGYSVSREKKERFSLILESASTNQTSMYLCASSMGGANGAGQYFGPGTRLTVT.

The chain joins TRBV5-4 to TRBJ2-2; D unresolved. The length of the CDR3 is 12 residues. Per germline, CDR1 SGHNT and CDR2 YYREEE (reference sequence). Trimming cost V 4 bases and J 4 bases, with 5 bases left between them. CDR3 loop: CASSLSTGELFF. DNA of the CDR3: TGTGCCAGCAGCCTAAGCACCGGGGAGCTGTTTTTT.

V usage is TRBV7-2 and J usage is TRBJ2-3, with 11 nucleotides matching TRBD2. Losses at the gene ends were 5 bases for V and 6 bases for J; bases not matched to a gene: 13. CDR3 length equals 17 residues. The germline CDR1 and CDR2 sequences are SGHTA and FQGNSA. In DNA, the CDR3 is TGTGCCAGCAGCAAAAGGCGGGGAGTAGCGGGGGGGGATACGCAGTATTTT. This codes for CASSKRRGVAGGDTQYF. Full variable domain (rest looked up from reference TRBV7-2 and TRBJ2-3): GAGVSQSPSNKVTEKGKDVELRCDPISGHTALYWYRQSLGQGLEFLIYFQGNSAPDKSGLPSDRFSAERTGGSVSTLTIQRTQQEDSAVYLCASSKRRGVAGGDTQYFGPGTRLTVL.

The gene calls are TRBV18 and TRBJ1-5, with TRBD1 identical over 12 bases. V was pared by 5 bases and J by 1 base, with 3 bases of the junction left unmatched. There are 16 residues in the CDR3. Germline V CDR1 and CDR2: KGHSH, LQKENI. For the CDR3, the DNA is TGTGCCAGCTCAGCGGGACAGGGGGCGAGCAATCAGCCCCAGCATTTT. Amino acids: CASSAGQGASNQPQHF.

The chain carries TRBV29-1 and TRBJ2-1; 12 positions agree with TRBD1. The CDR3 loop spans 18 amino acids. In germline, CDR1 is SQVTM, CDR2 ANQGSEA. V lost 2 bases to trimming and J lost 4 bases; unmatched junction nucleotides: 12. The DNA of the CDR3 is TGCAGCGTTGAAAACCGGGACAGGGGGCTACTATGGTACAATGAGCAGTTCTTC. It specifies CSVENRDRGLLWYNEQFF.

This clone was seen just once. The V call is TRBV6-1, the J call TRBJ2-3, with D hard to call. The CDR3 has 11 residues. CDR1 and CDR2 (germline): MNHNS, SASEGT. Trimming cost V 6 bases and J 3 bases, with 4 bases left between them. This CDR3 is CASRSTDTQYF. The CDR3 nucleotides read TGTGCCAGCAGGTCTACAGATACGCAGTATTTT.

CDR3 DNA sequence: TGTGCCAGCAGCCGACTAGCGGGAGCCCCCCAAGAGACCCAGTACTTC. Protein product: CASSRLAGAPQETQYF. The chain links TRBV7-2 to TRBJ2-5; 12 nucleotides line up with TRBD2. Germline-derived CDR1 and CDR2 are SGHTA and FQGNSA. V gave up 5 bases and J gave up 1 base; unmatched junction bases: 5. This CDR3 comprises 16 residues.

The chain recombines TRBV2 with TRBJ1-1; unclear D gene. This CDR3 is 13 amino acids long. V lost 5 bases to trimming and J lost 5 bases, with 12 bases between them. The V gene's germline CDR1 is SNHLY and CDR2 FYNNEI. Here the CDR3 reads CASSWQAGTEAFF. The CDR3 DNA is TGTGCCAGCAGTTGGCAGGCGGGGACTGAAGCTTTCTTT.

The chain is built from TRBV27 and TRBJ1-3; 9 bases align to TRBD1. Germline CDR1 is MNHEY and CDR2 is SMNVEV (reference sequence). CDR3 length: 14 amino acids. Trimming took 6 bases from V and 4 from J; bases not matched to a gene: 4. CDR3 protein: CASRTQGAGNTIYF. The CDR3 DNA sequence: TGTGCCAGCAGGACACAGGGGGCCGGAAACACCATATATTTT.

The chain is built from TRBV5-1 and TRBJ1-1; no definite D call. The CDR3 totals 14 residues. Germline V gene sequence: CDR1 SGHRS, CDR2 YFSETQ. V lost 4 bases, J lost 4 bases, and 14 bases lay in between. CDR3: CASSPGVGGTEAFF. The CDR3 DNA reads as TGCGCCAGCAGCCCCGGGGTCGGTGGCACTGAAGCTTTCTTT.

The chain combines TRBV19 with TRBJ1-5; D uncertain. The CDR3 has 16 residues. V dropped 3 bases and J dropped 2 bases, with 14 bases sitting between them. Germline V lookup: CDR1 LNHDA, CDR2 SQIVND (reference sequence). CDR3 loop: CASSISPQEGNQPQHF. The CDR3 coding sequence is TGTGCCAGTAGTATCAGTCCCCAGGAGGGCAATCAGCCCCAGCATTTT.

This chain connects TRBV11-2 to TRBJ1-4; possibly TRBD1 for D (6 bases). CDR1 and CDR2 from the germline V gene are SGHAT and FQNNGV. Trimming took off 5 bases at V and 7 bases at J, with 17 bases between the two ends. The CDR3 totals 15 residues. The CDR3 loop is CASSPGTPEAEKLFF. In nucleotides, the CDR3 is TGTGCCAGCAGCCCCGGGACACCGGAGGCTGAAAAACTGTTTTTT.

The V and J genes are TRBV9 and TRBJ1-2; D is possibly TRBD1 (6 bases). Trimming shortened V by 4 bases and J by 2 bases, and 18 bases separated the two germline ends. This CDR3 is 16 amino acids long. CDR1 SGDLS and CDR2 YYNGEE come from the germline V gene. CDR3 nucleotides: TGTGCCAGCAGCAAGTCCCCCCTGGGGGCCAACTATGGCTACACCTTC. Its protein product is CASSKSPLGANYGYTF.

This sequence joins TRBV5-1 and TRBJ2-5; a weak D match, TRBD2 (5 bases). Per the germline V gene, CDR1 is SGHRS and CDR2 is YFSETQ. V was pared by 0 bases and J by 4 bases, with 16 bases between. The CDR3 spans 16 residues. The CDR3 region has the DNA TGCGCCAGCAGCTTGGGCGGGTACGCCCGGACAGAGACCCAGTACTTC. Protein sequence: CASSLGGYARTETQYF.

The chain joins TRBV7-8 to TRBJ2-7, with TRBD1 matching over 7 bases. The germline gives CDR1 SGHVS, CDR2 FQNEAQ. The CDR3 consists of 22 residues. V lost 4 bases and J lost 0; bases outside the gene matches: 27. The CDR3: CASSWRIGTVFSNPGRSYEQYF. The CDR3 bases are TGTGCCAGCAGCTGGCGGATCGGGACAGTTTTCTCGAACCCGGGGCGCTCCTACGAGCAGTACTTC.

This chain joins TRBV7-8 and TRBJ2-3; D possibly corresponds to TRBD2 (7 bases). V shed 1 base and J shed 5 bases, with 13 bases lying between them. From germline, CDR1 is SGHVS and CDR2 FQNEAQ. CDR3 size: 15 residues. The CDR3 sequence is CASSLEGGAIDTQYF. CDR3 DNA: TGTGCCAGCAGCTTAGAAGGGGGGGCTATAGATACGCAGTATTTT.

This clone was seen a single time. J is TRBJ1-2 and V is TRBV5-1, with D possibly being TRBD1 (6 bases). From germline, CDR1 is SGHRS and CDR2 YFSETQ. This CDR3 contains 13 residues. V was cut by 2 bases and J by 6 bases, with 11 bases left in between. The CDR3 loop is CASSFGGRDGYTF. DNA of the CDR3: TGCGCCAGCAGCTTCGGGGGGCGAGATGGCTACACCTTC.